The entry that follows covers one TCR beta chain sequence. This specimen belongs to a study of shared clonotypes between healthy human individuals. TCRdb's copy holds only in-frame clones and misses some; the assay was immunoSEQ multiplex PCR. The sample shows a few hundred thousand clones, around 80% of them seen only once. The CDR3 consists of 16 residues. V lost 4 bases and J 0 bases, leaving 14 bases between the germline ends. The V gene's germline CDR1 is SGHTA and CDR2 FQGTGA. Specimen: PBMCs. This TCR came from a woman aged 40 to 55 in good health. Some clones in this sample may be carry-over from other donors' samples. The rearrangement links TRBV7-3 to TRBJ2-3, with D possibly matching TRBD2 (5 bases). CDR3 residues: CASSSGIDASTDTQYF. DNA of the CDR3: TGTGCCAGCAGCTCGGGAATAGACGCCAGCACAGATACGCAGTATTTT. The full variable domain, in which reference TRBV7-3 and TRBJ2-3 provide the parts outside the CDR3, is GAGVSQTPSNKVTEKGKYVELRCDPISGHTALYWYRQSLGQGPEFLIYFQGTGAADDSGLPNDRFFAVRPEGSVSTLKIQRTERGDSAVYLCASSSGIDASTDTQYFGPGTRLTVL.